The 14 T cell receptor beta chains in this list originate from one sample, sequenced in a study of shared clonotypes between healthy human individuals. Generated by immunoSEQ multiplex PCR, the TCRdb table keeps only in-frame clones and is missing some. The sample lists about 1 million clones, around 76% occurring once. The source material was memory CD4+ T cells sorted from blood. Subset reported: CD45RA-negative fraction. All receptors come from a man aged 18 to 30 in good health.

The J gene is TRBJ2-3, the V gene TRBV5-4; 7 positions match TRBD2. The CDR3 covers 16 residues. Germline lookup yields CDR1 SGHNT and CDR2 YYREEE (reference sequence). V lost 4 bases to trimming and J lost 1 base; unmatched junction nucleotides: 9. Here the CDR3 DNA reads TGTGCCAGCAGCCTTCCTCAAGCGGGGCGCACAGATACGCAGTATTTT. It codes for CASSLPQAGRTDTQYF.

The rearrangement uses TRBV30 and TRBJ1-6; D gene uncertain. The CDR3 extends over 15 amino acids. CDR1 is GTSNPN, CDR2 SVGIG, per germline (reference sequence). The V gene lost 2 bases and the J gene lost 0 bases, with 8 bases spanning the gap. The CDR3 DNA sequence: TGTGCCTGGAGTACGGAGAGCTCCTATAATTCACCCCTCCACTTT. This encodes CAWSTESSYNSPLHF.

There are a few counts of this clone. The J gene is TRBJ1-3, the V gene TRBV30, with D maybe TRBD1 (6 bases). The V end lost 0 bases, the J end lost 3 bases, and 12 bases lay between the germline ends. Germline CDR1 is GTSNPN and CDR2 is SVGIG (reference sequence). This CDR3 is built from 15 residues. CDR3 protein: CAWSVRGAGGNTIYF. CDR3 DNA sequence: TGTGCCTGGAGTGTACGGGGGGCAGGTGGAAACACCATATATTTT.

V gene TRBV7-9 combines with J gene TRBJ1-6; tentative D call: TRBD1 (6 bases). Trimming took off 1 base at V and 5 bases at J, with 12 bases between the two ends. The CDR3 is 16 amino acids. Germline V gene lookup returns CDR1 SEHNR and CDR2 FQNEAQ (reference sequence). The CDR3 sequence is CASSLGAGVDNSPLHF. The CDR3 nucleotides are TGTGCCAGCAGCTTAGGGGCAGGGGTTGATAATTCACCCCTCCACTTT.

The chain recombines TRBV19 with TRBJ1-2; 9 nucleotides agree with TRBD1. With 3 bases clipped from V and 2 bases from J, the junction kept 4 bases outside the gene matches. This CDR3 comprises 15 residues. Germline values: CDR1 LNHDA, CDR2 SQIVND (reference sequence). DNA for the CDR3: TGTGCCAGTAGTATTAATGGACAGGGGAACTATGGCTACACCTTC. This encodes CASSINGQGNYGYTF.

J is TRBJ2-6 and V is TRBV25-1, with a tentative D call TRBD2 (6 bases). The germline CDR1 and CDR2 sequences are MGHDK and SYGVNS. V lost 1 base and J 2 bases, leaving 12 bases between the germline ends. The CDR3 has 17 residues. The CDR3 spells CASSESEGRPGANVLTF. CDR3 nucleotide sequence: TGTGCCAGCAGTGAATCGGAGGGGCGCCCTGGGGCCAACGTCCTGACTTTC.

V gene TRBV4-1 combines with J gene TRBJ2-5; 7 bases map to TRBD1. The germline V gene has CDR1 MGHRA and CDR2 YSYEKL. The CDR3 has 14 amino acids. Trimming cost V 1 base and J 5 bases; bases outside gene matches: 4. CDR3 in DNA: TGCGCCAGCAGCCAAGGACAGGGATATGAGACCCAGTACTTC. This encodes CASSQGQGYETQYF.

Comments on this clone: The same CDR3 arises from other DNA sequences in this sample as well. V gene TRBV4-1 combines with J gene TRBJ2-1, with D unclear. V lost 1 base and J 0 bases, leaving 7 bases between the germline ends. Looked up from germline, CDR1 is MGHRA and CDR2 is YSYEKL. This CDR3 has 15 residues. Written as DNA, the CDR3 is TGCGCCAGCAGCCAAGCGGGTCTCTCCTACAATGAGCAGTTCTTC. This gives the protein CASSQAGLSYNEQFF.

The rearrangement links TRBV5-8 to TRBJ2-2; D might be TRBD1 (5 bases). In germline, CDR1 is SGHTS, CDR2 YDEGEE. The CDR3 covers 14 residues. Trimming removed 2 bases at V and 7 bases at J, with 12 bases between. CDR3 region: CASSFILGDGELFF. The CDR3 DNA reads as TGTGCCAGCAGCTTCATTCTAGGGGACGGGGAGCTGTTTTTT.

The chain employs TRBV18 and TRBJ1-1, with TRBD1 as a possible D gene (5 bases). V lost 4 bases and J lost 4, with 7 bases in between. Germline CDR1 and CDR2: KGHSH and LQKENI. The CDR3 loop spans 12 amino acids. The CDR3, as DNA: TGTGCCAGCTCACTCCAGGGCACTGAAGCTTTCTTT. Residues: CASSLQGTEAFF.

This clone was recorded only once. The gene calls are TRBV5-1 and TRBJ2-7; 11 bases match TRBD2. Losses at the gene ends were 6 bases for V and 5 bases for J; bases not matched to a gene: 7. Germline loops: CDR1 SGHRS, CDR2 YFSETQ. The length of the CDR3 is 14 residues. This CDR3 reads CASNLGLAVDEQYF. DNA for the CDR3: TGCGCCAGCAATCTGGGACTAGCGGTTGACGAGCAGTACTTC.

This chain joins TRBV7-9 and TRBJ2-3; no reliable D call. From germline, CDR1 is SEHNR and CDR2 FQNEAQ (reference sequence). With 5 bases removed from V and 6 bases from J, the gap between germline ends came to 15 bases. This CDR3 spans 14 amino acids. This CDR3 reads CASSPPKLADTQYF. In DNA form, the CDR3 reads TGTGCCAGCAGCCCCCCAAAGTTGGCGGATACGCAGTATTTT.

The chain couples TRBV5-1 to TRBJ1-2, with TRBD1 matching over 9 bases. The J segment lost 8 bases and the V segment lost 0 bases, leaving 8 bases of the junction unmatched. This CDR3 contains 15 residues. Germline CDR1 SGHRS, CDR2 YFSETQ. CDR3 nucleotides: TGCGCCAGCAGCTTGGCCGATGGGACAGGGTGGGGCTACACCTTC. This codes for CASSLADGTGWGYTF.

V is TRBV4-3 and J is TRBJ2-1; a weak D match, TRBD2 (5 bases). Germline V gives CDR1 LGHNA, CDR2 YSLEER. This CDR3 has 13 amino acids. Between the trimmed V and J ends, which lost 3 bases and 8 bases, there was a span of 11 bases. The CDR3 DNA reads TGCGCCAGCAGCCAGGACTCGGTAGATGAGCAGTTCTTC. This codes for CASSQDSVDEQFF.